This T cell receptor (beta chain) was recorded in a study of cytomegalovirus exposure and HLA in healthy donors. Primers for the PCR totalled 60 Vbeta and 13 Jbeta. Methods used by the authors: Among the unique TCR beta chains that a later analysis counted, about 86 million in all, 9.5 million to 11 million were shared. Clones were sequenced by immunoSEQ multiplex PCR, and TCRdb holds only the in-frame ones, with some missing. D and trimming were read from the DNA, whereas the V and J calls and clone size are those reported in that table. This sample carries about 190,000 clones, over 80% of them seen once, and the ten largest clones take over 1%. This receptor was obtained from a young man in good health and CMV-seronegative. Sequenced: PBMCs.

CDR3 region: CASSLPRRSSKGTGANVLTF. The CDR3 DNA reads TGTGCCAGCAGTTTACCTCGGAGGTCTTCGAAAGGGACTGGGGCCAACGTCCTGACTTTC. The rearrangement joins TRBV28 to TRBJ2-6; D possibly corresponds to TRBD2 (5 bases). This CDR3 has 20 residues. The germline V gene encodes CDR1 MDHEN and CDR2 SYDVKM. Trimming removed 2 bases at V and 2 bases at J, with 22 bases between.